This T cell receptor (beta chain) appears in the sequencing data of a study of T-cell memory formation after mild COVID-19. TCRdb ran MiXCR on the 5' RACE reads and lists one entry per CDR3 protein. The sample holds 530,000 or so distinct CDR3 sequences; 15% to 20% are singletons and the top ten take roughly 7.8%. The V end was cut by 3 bases, the J end by 1 base, with 13 bases between. Per germline, CDR1 MNHEY and CDR2 SMNVEV (reference sequence). The CDR3 runs 16 residues. This clonotype was counted ten times or more. The material sequenced was PBMCs or a T cell subset sorted from them (not recorded which). The source of this sequence is an adult woman who had mild COVID-19 (a few samples of this study predate the infection). Cell type and time point are not known. This chain uses TRBV27 with TRBJ1-5; D is unresolved. The chain's CDR3 is CASSLVSGESNQPQHF. The CDR3 region has the DNA TGTGCCAGCAGTTTGGTTTCCGGGGAAAGCAATCAGCCCCAGCATTTT.